The clone carrying this T cell receptor beta chain was seen only once. Its antigen is unknown. With 7 bases clipped from V and 5 bases from J, the junction kept 5 bases outside the gene matches. Germline CDR1 reads SNHLY; CDR2 reads FYNNEI. CDR3 length: 14 residues. Indicated treatment: approximately 9-day PBMC culture with coronavirus spike peptide pools or control peptides (ViraFEST assay). On days 3 and 7, half the medium was swapped for fresh IL-2-containing medium. The sample originates from a study of vaccination and CD4 T cells after COVID-19. Overall study context: Blood was drawn a median roughly 66 days post second dose, range 14 to 241.

At the Johns Hopkins FTIC core, DNA taken from cultured CD4+ T cells was sequenced by way of the Oncomine TCR Beta short-read assay. Cultured CD4+ T cells yielded the extracted genomic DNA. TCRdb reanalysed the PCR reads using MiXCR and keeps one entry per CDR3 protein. The repertoire holds 12,000 or so distinct CDR3 sequences, with 50% as singletons. Study-level points and caveats: Among reactive clones from convalescent patients, a median about 90% appeared only post-vaccination.

This chain links TRBV2 with TRBJ2-7; 13 nucleotides align to TRBD2. Material: CD4+ T cells from blood, cultured in vitro. The origin of this receptor is a human donor who had recovered from COVID-19. The CDR3 reads CASIGTSGRDEQYF. The CDR3 region has the DNA TGTGCCAGCATCGGAACTAGCGGGAGGGACGAGCAGTACTTC.